The 7 T cell receptor beta chains in this list originate from one sample, sequenced in a study of blood T cell repertoires in COVID-19. TCRdb's table, derived via immunoSEQ multiplex PCR, lists solely in-frame clones and lacks some. This sample has 70,000 to 95,000 clones, with roughly four fifths found just once. The sequenced material came from peripheral blood. The receptor set was obtained from a woman aged 70-85 years with acute or convalescent COVID-19.

This chain joins TRBV7-9 and TRBJ2-1; D may be TRBD2 (6 bases). Deletions cut 5 bases from V and 3 bases from J, with 11 bases between. CDR1 and CDR2 (germline): SEHNR, FQNEAQ (reference sequence). The CDR3 covers 14 residues. The chain's CDR3 is CASSRDLIYNEQFF. As DNA, the CDR3 is TGTGCCAGCAGCCGGGACTTGATCTACAATGAGCAGTTCTTC.

This clone was detected only once. The rearrangement links TRBV28 to TRBJ1-6, with 7 positions matching TRBD1. This CDR3 has 15 amino acids. In germline, CDR1 is MDHEN, CDR2 SYDVKM. V trimming: 9 bases; J trimming: 0 bases; junction bases outside the gene matches: 5. CDR3 amino acids: CASTGVSSYNSPLHF. Here the CDR3 DNA reads TGTGCCAGTACAGGGGTGAGCTCCTATAATTCACCCCTCCACTTT.

The chain has TRBV20-1 and TRBJ1-1, with a weak D call TRBD1 (6 bases). Germline V gives CDR1 DFQATT, CDR2 SNEGSKA (reference sequence). The length of the CDR3 is 12 residues. Trimming removed 3 bases at V and 4 bases at J, with 9 bases between. The CDR3 bases are TGCAGTGCTAGTGCCAGGGGCACTGAAGCTTTCTTT. The encoded protein is CSASARGTEAFF.

The rearrangement links TRBV3-1 (or the pseudogene TRBV3-2) to TRBJ2-7, with TRBD1 matching over 9 bases. V gave up 6 bases and J gave up 4 bases; unmatched junction bases: 10. CDR3 length equals 15 residues. CDR1 LGHDT and CDR2 YNNKEL come from the germline V gene (reference sequence). The CDR3 DNA reads TGTGCCAGCAGTGATGCCGGGACAGGGTTTTACGAGCAGTACTTC. This translates into CASSDAGTGFYEQYF.

The V and J genes are TRBV28 and TRBJ1-5; D gene uncertain. This CDR3 has 15 residues. V was clipped by 5 bases and J by 6 bases, with 17 bases between them. The germline V gene encodes CDR1 MDHEN and CDR2 SYDVKM. The DNA of the CDR3 is TGTGCCAGCAGTCCCCCCCCGCAGGCCTTTCAGCCCCAGCATTTT. Its translation is CASSPPPQAFQPQHF.

Worth noting for this clone: One junction end disagrees with the germline gene, perhaps due to a read error. The chain combines TRBV15 with TRBJ2-1; 11 bases are shared with TRBD2. This CDR3 is built from 17 residues. Germline CDR1 LNHNV, CDR2 YYDKDF (reference sequence). CDR3 amino acids: CATSRTAGTSGYYEQFF. As DNA, the CDR3 is TGTGCCACCAGCAGAACCGCCGGGACTAGCGGCTACTATGAGCAGTTCTTC.

The gene calls are TRBV5-4 and TRBJ2-3, with 7 bases matching TRBD2. Germline CDR1 is SGHNT and CDR2 is YYREEE (reference sequence). J gave up 5 bases and V 3 bases, and 3 bases lay outside the gene matches. The CDR3 consists of 13 residues. In DNA, the CDR3 is TGTGCCAGCAGCTATGGGGGGGGAGATACGCAGTATTTT. Translating gives CASSYGGGDTQYF.